This TCR beta chain was sequenced for a study of human T cells and chemical hapten exposure. TCRdb independently ran MiXCR on the RACE reads; one entry per CDR3 protein. The table shows tens of thousands of distinct CDR3 sequences, with around 10% occurring only once. V lost 1 base and J lost 0, with 13 bases in between. In germline, CDR1 is MGHRA, CDR2 YSYEKL. CDR3 length: 16 residues. The time point here: patch test 3, about 24 weeks after DPC sensitization. Described treatment: therapeutic diphenylcyclopropenone sensitization with weekly scalp DPC. The J gene is TRBJ2-7, the V gene TRBV4-1; a possible D gene is TRBD2 (6 bases). The source was whole blood, collected in connection with sensitization to the hapten diphenylcyclopropenone (DPC). This TCR was recovered from a woman between 45 and 60 years old with alopecia areata. Some clones in this sample may be carry-over from other donors' samples. This chain's CDR3 is CASSQVAGGTSYEQYF. For the CDR3, the DNA is TGCGCCAGCAGCCAAGTTGCCGGAGGGACCTCCTACGAGCAGTACTTC.